The entry below gives a single T cell receptor (beta chain) sequence along with its context. Antigen: not known. These data originate in a study of long-term antiretroviral therapy in people with HIV. The study's findings and limits: Repertoires from HIV showed CDR3 length ranges narrower than those of controls.

Survey level was the resolution at which the v3.0 immunoSEQ assay ran. Sequenced by immunoSEQ multiplex PCR; TCRdb stores in-frame clones only, minus some. This sample yields 20,000 to 25,000 clones, of which 86% are seen a single time; roughly 5% belongs to the top ten. Source: unsorted PBMCs, taken 1.3 years after starting antiretroviral therapy. This receptor was taken from a man in his fifties or sixties with HIV.

For the CDR3, the DNA is TGTGCCAGCAGCCCGCTGTCGGGCGGGACACTGGGCACAGATACGCAGTATTTT. Its protein product is CASSPLSGGTLGTDTQYF. The genes are TRBV5-5 and TRBJ2-3; the D call may be TRBD1 or TRBD2 (6 bases each). Trimming left V 4 bases short and J 1 base short, with 22 bases between. From germline, CDR1 is SGHKS and CDR2 YYEKEE (reference sequence). The CDR3 length is 18 residues.